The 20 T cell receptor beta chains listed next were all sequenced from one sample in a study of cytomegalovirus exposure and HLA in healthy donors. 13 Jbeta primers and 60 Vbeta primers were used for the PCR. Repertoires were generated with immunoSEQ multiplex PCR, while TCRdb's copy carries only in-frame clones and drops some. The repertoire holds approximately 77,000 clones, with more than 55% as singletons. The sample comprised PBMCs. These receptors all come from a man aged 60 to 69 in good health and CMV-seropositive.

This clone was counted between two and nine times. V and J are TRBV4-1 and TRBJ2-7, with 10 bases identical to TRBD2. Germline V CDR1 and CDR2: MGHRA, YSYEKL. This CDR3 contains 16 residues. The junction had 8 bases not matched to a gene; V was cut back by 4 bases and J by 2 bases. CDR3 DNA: TGCGCCAGCAGCCCTACCCATAGCGGGAGGCCCTACGAGCAGTACTTC. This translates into CASSPTHSGRPYEQYF.

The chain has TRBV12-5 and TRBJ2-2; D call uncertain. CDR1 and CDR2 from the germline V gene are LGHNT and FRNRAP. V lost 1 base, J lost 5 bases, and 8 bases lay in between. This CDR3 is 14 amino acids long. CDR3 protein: CASGLDVQTGELFF. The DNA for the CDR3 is TGTGCTAGTGGTTTGGATGTGCAGACCGGGGAGCTGTTTTTT.

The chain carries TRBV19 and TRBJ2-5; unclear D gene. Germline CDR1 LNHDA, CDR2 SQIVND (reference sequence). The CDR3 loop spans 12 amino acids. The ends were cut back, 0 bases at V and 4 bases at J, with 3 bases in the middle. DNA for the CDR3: TGTGCCAGTAGTATAGATCGAGAGACCCAGTACTTC. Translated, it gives CASSIDRETQYF.

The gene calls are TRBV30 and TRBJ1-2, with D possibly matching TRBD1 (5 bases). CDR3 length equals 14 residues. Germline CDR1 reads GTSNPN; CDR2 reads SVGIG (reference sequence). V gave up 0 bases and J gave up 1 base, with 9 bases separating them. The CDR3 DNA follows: TGTGCCTGGAGTGTGGGGACTCTTAACTATGGCTACACCTTC. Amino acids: CAWSVGTLNYGYTF.

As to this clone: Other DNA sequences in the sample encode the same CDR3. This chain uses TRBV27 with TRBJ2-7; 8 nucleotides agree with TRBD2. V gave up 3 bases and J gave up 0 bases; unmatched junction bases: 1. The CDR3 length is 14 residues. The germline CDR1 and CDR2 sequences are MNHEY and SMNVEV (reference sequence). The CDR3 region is CASSLGTSSYEQYF. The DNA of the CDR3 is TGTGCCAGCAGTTTGGGGACTAGCTCCTACGAGCAGTACTTC.

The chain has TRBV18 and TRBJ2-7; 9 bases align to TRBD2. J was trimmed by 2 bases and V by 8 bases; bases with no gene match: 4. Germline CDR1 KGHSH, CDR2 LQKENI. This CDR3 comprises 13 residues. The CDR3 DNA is TGTGCCAGCGCCCGGACTAGCGCCTACGAGCAGTACTTC. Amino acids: CASARTSAYEQYF. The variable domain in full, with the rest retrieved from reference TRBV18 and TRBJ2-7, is NAGVMQNPRHLVRRRGQEARLRCSPMKGHSHVYWYRQLPEEGLKFMVYLQKENIIDESGMPKERFSAEFPKEGPSILRIQQVVRGDSAAYFCASARTSAYEQYFGPGTRLTVT.

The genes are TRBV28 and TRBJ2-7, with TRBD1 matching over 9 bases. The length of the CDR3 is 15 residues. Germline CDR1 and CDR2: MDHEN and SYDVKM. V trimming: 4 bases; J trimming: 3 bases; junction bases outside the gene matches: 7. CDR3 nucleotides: TGTGCCAGCAGTTCTGGGGACAGGGATAACTACGAGCAGTACTTC. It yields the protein CASSSGDRDNYEQYF.

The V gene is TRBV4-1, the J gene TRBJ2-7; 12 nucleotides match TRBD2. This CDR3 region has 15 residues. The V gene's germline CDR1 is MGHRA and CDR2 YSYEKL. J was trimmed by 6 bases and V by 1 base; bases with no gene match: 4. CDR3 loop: CASSQATSGRAEQYF. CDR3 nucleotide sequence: TGCGCCAGCAGCCAAGCGACTAGCGGGAGAGCCGAGCAGTACTTC.

The CDR3 bases are TGCGCCAGCAGCAGGGGCTCGGATGCCGACTATGGCTACACCTTC. Translating gives CASSRGSDADYGYTF. The chain has TRBV5-1 and TRBJ1-2, with a tentative D call TRBD1 (5 bases). CDR3 size: 15 residues. The germline V and J ends were trimmed by 4 bases and 3 bases, with 16 bases remaining between them. Germline assignment: CDR1 SGHRS and CDR2 YFSETQ.

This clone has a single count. DNA of the CDR3: TGCGCCAGCAGCTTGGCGGGAGGAGTCCGTGAGCAGTTCTTC. This gives the protein CASSLAGGVREQFF. The chain links TRBV5-1 to TRBJ2-1; 7 positions match TRBD2. This CDR3 is 14 amino acids long. V lost 0 bases and J lost 9; bases outside the gene matches: 6. In germline, CDR1 is SGHRS, CDR2 YFSETQ.

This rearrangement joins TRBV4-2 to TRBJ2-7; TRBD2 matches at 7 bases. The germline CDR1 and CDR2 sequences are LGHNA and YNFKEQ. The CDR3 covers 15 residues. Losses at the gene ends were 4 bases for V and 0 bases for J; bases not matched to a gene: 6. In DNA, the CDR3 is TGTGCCAGCAGCCCCAGACTAGCTAGCTCCTACGAGCAGTACTTC. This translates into CASSPRLASSYEQYF.

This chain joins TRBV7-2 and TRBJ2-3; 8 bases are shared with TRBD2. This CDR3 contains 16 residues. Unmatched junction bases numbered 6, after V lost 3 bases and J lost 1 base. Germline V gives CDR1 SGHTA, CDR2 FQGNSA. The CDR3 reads CASSLDAGGGTDTQYF. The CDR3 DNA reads TGTGCCAGCAGCTTGGACGCGGGGGGCGGCACAGATACGCAGTATTTT.

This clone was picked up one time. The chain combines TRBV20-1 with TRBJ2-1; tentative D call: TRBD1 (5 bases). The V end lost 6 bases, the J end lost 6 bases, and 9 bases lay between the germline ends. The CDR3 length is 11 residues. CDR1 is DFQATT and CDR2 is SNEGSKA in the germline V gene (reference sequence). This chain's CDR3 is CSAPGPNEQFF. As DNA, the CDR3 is TGCAGTGCGCCAGGGCCCAATGAGCAGTTCTTC.

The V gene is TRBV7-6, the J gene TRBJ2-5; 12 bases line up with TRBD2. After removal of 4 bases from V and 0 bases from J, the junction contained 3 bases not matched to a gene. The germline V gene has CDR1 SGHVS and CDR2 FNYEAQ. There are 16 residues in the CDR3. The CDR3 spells CASSSRLAGDQETQYF. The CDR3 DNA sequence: TGTGCCAGCAGCTCCCGACTAGCGGGGGACCAAGAGACCCAGTACTTC.

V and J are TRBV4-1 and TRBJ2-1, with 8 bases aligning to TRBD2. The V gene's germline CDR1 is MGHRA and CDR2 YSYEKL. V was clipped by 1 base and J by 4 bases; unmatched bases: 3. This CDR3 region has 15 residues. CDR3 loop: CASSQASGSYNEQFF. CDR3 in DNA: TGCGCCAGCAGCCAAGCCAGCGGGAGTTACAATGAGCAGTTCTTC.

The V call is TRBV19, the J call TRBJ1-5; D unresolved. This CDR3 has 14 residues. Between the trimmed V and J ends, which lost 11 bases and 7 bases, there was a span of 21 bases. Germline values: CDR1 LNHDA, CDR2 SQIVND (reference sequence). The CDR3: CASNREVGWQPQHF. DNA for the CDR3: TGTGCCTCCAACCGGGAGGTAGGGTGGCAGCCCCAGCATTTT.

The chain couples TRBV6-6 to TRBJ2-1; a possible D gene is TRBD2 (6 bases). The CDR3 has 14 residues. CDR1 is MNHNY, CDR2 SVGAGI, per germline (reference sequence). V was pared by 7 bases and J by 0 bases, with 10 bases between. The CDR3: CASTGESSYNEQFF. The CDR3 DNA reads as TGTGCCAGCACGGGGGAGAGCTCCTACAATGAGCAGTTCTTC.

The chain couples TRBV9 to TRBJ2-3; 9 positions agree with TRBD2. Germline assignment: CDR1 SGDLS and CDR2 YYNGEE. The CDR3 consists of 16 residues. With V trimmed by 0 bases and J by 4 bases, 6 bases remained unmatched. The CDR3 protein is CASSVAGGGAADTQYF. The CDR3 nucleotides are TGTGCCAGCAGCGTAGCGGGCGGGGGGGCTGCAGATACGCAGTATTTT.

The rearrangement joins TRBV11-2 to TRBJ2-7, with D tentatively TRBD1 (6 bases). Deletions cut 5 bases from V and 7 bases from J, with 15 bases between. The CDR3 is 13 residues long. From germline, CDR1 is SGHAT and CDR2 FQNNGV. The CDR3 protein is CASSNSRGREQYF. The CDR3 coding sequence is TGTGCCAGCAGCAACTCCAGGGGTCGGGAGCAGTACTTC.

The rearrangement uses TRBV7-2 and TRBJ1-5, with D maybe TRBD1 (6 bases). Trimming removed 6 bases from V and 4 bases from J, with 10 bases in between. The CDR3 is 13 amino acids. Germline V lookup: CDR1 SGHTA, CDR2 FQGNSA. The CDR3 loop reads CASSPGQNQPQHF. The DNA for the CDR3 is TGTGCCAGCAGTCCCGGACAGAATCAGCCCCAGCATTTT.